The present TCR beta chain was sequenced within a study of cytomegalovirus exposure and HLA in healthy donors. At the level of the study: Earlier, roughly 120 million unique TCR beta sequences were recovered from some 200 million T cells by an analysis.

The PCR ran on 60 Vbeta and 13 Jbeta primers. Produced via immunoSEQ multiplex PCR; TCRdb's table is partial and in-frame only. The sample lists about 96,000 clones, about four fifths seen once, with 13% to 15% in the top ten. Study results and limitations: In an earlier analysis, productive rearrangement rates for most beta V segments clustered near 87% or 30%.

Turning to this clone: Its antigen is not identified.

V was pared by 7 bases and J by 1 base, with 12 bases of the junction left unmatched. The V gene's germline CDR1 is MNHEY and CDR2 SMNVEV (reference sequence). CDR3 size: 16 residues. The sample consisted of PBMCs. The sequence came from a woman between 65 and 79 years old in good health and CMV-seropositive. V is TRBV27 and J is TRBJ2-7, with 8 positions matching TRBD1. CDR3 in DNA: TGTGCCAGCACCCGACGGGCCGGGACAGGTTCCTACGAGCAGTACTTC. Translation gives CASTRRAGTGSYEQYF.